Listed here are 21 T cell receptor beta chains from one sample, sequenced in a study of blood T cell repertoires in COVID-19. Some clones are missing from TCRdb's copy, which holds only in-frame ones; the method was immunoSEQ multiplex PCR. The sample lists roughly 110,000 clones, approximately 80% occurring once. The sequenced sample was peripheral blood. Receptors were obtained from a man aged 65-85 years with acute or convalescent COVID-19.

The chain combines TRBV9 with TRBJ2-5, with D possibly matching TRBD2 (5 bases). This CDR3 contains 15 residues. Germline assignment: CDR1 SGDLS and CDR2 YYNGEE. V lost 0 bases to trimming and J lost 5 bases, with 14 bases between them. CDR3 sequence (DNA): TGTGCCAGCAGCGTAGATGGGGAGTTGGGCGAGACCCAGTACTTC. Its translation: CASSVDGELGETQYF.

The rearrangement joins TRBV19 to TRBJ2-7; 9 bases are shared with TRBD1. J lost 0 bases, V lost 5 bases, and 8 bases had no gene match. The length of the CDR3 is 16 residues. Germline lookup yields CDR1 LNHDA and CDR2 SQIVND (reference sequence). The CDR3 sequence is CASSPAGTGSSYEQYF. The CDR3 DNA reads TGTGCCAGTAGTCCCGCCGGGACAGGGAGCTCCTACGAGCAGTACTTC.

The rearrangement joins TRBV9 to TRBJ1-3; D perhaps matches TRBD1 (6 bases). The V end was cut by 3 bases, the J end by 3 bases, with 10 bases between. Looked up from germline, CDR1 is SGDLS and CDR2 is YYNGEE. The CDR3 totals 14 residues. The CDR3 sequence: CASSGTALGNTIYF. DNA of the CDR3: TGTGCCAGCAGCGGGACAGCACTTGGAAACACCATATATTTT.

This CDR3 is CASSLSSGGSLAKNIQYF. For the CDR3, the DNA is TGTGCCAGCAGCTTATCTAGCGGGGGATCTCTAGCCAAAAACATTCAGTACTTC. This sequence joins TRBV7-9 and TRBJ2-4; 10 bases are shared with TRBD2. The junction had 7 bases not matched to a gene; V was cut back by 2 bases and J by 0 bases. This CDR3 region has 18 residues. Germline V CDR1 and CDR2: SEHNR, FQNEAQ (reference sequence).

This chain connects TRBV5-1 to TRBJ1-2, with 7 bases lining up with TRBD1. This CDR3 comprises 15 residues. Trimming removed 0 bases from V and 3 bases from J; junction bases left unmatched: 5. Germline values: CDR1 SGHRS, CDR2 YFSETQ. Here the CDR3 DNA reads TGCGCCAGCAGCTTGGAGGCAGGGGGAGACTATGGCTACACCTTC. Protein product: CASSLEAGGDYGYTF.

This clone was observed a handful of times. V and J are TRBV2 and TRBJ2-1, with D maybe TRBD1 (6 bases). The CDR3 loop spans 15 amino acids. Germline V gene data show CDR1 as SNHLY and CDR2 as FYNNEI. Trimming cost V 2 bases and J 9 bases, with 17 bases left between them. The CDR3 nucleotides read TGTGCCAGCAGTGAACCCGGGACAATAAAGGTTGAGCAGTTCTTC. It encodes CASSEPGTIKVEQFF.

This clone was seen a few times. The CDR3 DNA reads as TGTGCCAGCAGTTTAAGGGGACAGGGAGTACGGCCCCAGCATTTT. Its translation is CASSLRGQGVRPQHF. J is TRBJ1-5 and V is TRBV27, with 9 bases lining up with TRBD1. This CDR3 has 15 residues. Trimming removed 2 bases from V and 9 bases from J; junction bases left unmatched: 8. Germline V lookup: CDR1 MNHEY, CDR2 SMNVEV (reference sequence).

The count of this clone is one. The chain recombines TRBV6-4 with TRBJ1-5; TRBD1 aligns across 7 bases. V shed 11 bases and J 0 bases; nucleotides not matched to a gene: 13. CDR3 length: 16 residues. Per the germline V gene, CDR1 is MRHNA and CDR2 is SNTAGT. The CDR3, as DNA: TGTGCCCGACTACAGGGGAAGGACGGTAGCAATCAGCCCCAGCATTTT. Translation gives CARLQGKDGSNQPQHF.

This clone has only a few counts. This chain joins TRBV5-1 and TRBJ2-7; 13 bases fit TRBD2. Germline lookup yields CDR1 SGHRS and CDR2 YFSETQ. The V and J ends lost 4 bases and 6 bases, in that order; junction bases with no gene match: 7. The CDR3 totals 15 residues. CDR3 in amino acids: CASSRTSGGPGEQYF. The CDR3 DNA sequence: TGCGCCAGCAGCCGGACTAGCGGGGGCCCAGGCGAGCAGTACTTC.

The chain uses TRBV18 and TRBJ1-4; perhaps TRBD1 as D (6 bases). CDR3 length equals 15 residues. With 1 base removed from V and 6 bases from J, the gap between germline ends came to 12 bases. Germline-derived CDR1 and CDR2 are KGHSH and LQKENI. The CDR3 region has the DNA TGTGCCAGCTCACCACGAAGGCAGGGGTATGAAAAACTGTTTTTT. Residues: CASSPRRQGYEKLFF. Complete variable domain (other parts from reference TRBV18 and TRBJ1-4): NAGVMQNPRHLVRRRGQEARLRCSPMKGHSHVYWYRQLPEEGLKFMVYLQKENIIDESGMPKERFSAEFPKEGPSILRIQQVVRGDSAAYFCASSPRRQGYEKLFFGSGTQLSVL.

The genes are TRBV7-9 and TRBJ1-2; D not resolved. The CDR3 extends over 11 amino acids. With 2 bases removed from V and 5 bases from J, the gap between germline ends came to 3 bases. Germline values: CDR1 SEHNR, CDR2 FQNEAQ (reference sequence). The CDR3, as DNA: TGTGCCAGCAGCTTACCTTATGGCTACACCTTC. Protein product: CASSLPYGYTF.

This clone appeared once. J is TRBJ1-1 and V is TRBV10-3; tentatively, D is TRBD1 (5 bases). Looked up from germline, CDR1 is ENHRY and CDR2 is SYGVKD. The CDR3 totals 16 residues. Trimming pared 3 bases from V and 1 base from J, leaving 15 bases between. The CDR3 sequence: CAISDRWTIGNTEAFF. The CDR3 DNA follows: TGTGCCATCAGTGACCGGTGGACAATAGGGAACACTGAAGCTTTCTTT.

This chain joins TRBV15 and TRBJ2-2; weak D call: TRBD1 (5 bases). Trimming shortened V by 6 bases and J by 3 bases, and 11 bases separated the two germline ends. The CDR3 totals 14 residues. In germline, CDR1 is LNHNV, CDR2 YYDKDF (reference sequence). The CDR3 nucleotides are TGTGCCACCAGTGACGACAGTTACACCGGGGAGCTGTTTTTT. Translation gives CATSDDSYTGELFF.

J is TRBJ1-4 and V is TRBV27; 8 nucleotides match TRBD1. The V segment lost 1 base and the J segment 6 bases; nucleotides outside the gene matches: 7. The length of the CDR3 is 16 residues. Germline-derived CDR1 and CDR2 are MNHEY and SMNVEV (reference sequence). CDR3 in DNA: TGTGCCAGCAGTTTATTCCCGGCAGGGGGCTATGAAAAACTGTTTTTT. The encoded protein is CASSLFPAGGYEKLFF.

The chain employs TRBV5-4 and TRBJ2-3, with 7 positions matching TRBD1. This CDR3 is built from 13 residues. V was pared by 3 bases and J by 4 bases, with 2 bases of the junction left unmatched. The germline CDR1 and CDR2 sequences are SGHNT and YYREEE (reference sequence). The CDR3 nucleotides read TGTGCCAGCAGCTCGGGACAGCCAGATACGCAGTATTTT. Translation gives CASSSGQPDTQYF.

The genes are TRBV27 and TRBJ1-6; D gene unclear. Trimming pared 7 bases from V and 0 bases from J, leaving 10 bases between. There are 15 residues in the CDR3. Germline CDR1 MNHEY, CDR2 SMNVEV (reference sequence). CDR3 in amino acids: CASTPQSSYNSPLHF. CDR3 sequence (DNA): TGTGCCAGCACCCCACAGAGCTCCTATAATTCACCCCTCCACTTT.

CDR3 in amino acids: CASSPRAGTQQETQYF. The CDR3 bases are TGTGCCAGCAGCCCCCGAGCGGGCACACAACAAGAGACCCAGTACTTC. The chain joins TRBV7-2 to TRBJ2-5; possibly TRBD2 for D (6 bases). Germline V gives CDR1 SGHTA, CDR2 FQGNSA. Trimming stripped 5 bases from V and 2 bases from J, with 18 bases between. This CDR3 contains 16 residues.

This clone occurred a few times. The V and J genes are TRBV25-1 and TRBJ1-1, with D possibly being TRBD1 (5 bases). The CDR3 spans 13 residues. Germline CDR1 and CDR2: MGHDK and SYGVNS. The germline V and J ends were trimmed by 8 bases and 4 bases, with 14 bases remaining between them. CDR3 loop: CASGGGGGTEAFF. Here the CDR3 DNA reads TGTGCCAGCGGGGGAGGTGGCGGCACTGAAGCTTTCTTT.

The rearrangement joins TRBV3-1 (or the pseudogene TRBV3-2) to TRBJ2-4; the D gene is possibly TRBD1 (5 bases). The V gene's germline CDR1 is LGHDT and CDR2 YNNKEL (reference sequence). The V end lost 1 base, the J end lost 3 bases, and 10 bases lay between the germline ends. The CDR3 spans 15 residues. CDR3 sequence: CASSQGGQDKNIQYF. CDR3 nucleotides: TGTGCCAGCAGCCAAGGGGGCCAGGACAAAAACATTCAGTACTTC.

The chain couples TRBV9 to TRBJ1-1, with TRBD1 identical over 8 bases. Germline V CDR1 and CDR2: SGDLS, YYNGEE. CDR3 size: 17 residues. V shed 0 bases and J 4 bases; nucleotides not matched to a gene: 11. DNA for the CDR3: TGTGCCAGCAGCGTAGTCGGGGGTCAGGGGGCGCCCACTGAAGCTTTCTTT. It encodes CASSVVGGQGAPTEAFF.

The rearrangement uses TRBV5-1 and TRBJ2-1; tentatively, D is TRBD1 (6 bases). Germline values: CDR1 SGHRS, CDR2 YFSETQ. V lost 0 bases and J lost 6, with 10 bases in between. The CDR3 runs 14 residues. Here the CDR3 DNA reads TGCGCCAGCAGCTTGGGGGACAACCGCAATGAGCAGTTCTTC. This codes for CASSLGDNRNEQFF.